What follows describes a single TCR beta chain. Here immunoSEQ multiplex PCR was the method, and the copy in TCRdb shows in-frame clones only, minus some. Counted here are more than 95,000 clones, around 87% occurring once; the ten biggest clones make up around 9.4%. The data are from a study of control samples from healthy donors and cancer patients. Source material: blood. This TCR came from a man in his forties in good health.

CDR3 sequence reads: CASSRDGLRSYNEQFF. In DNA form, the CDR3 reads TGTGCCAGCAGCCGGGACGGTCTCCGCTCCTACAATGAGCAGTTCTTC. V is TRBV5-4 and J is TRBJ2-1; D is perhaps TRBD1 or TRBD2 (5 bases each). Trimming left V 4 bases short and J 0 bases short, with 14 bases between. This CDR3 spans 16 amino acids. Germline V CDR1 and CDR2: SGHNT, YYREEE (reference sequence).